The sequence of this T cell receptor beta chain was determined in a study of blood T cell repertoires in COVID-19. Study information: The study drew acute and convalescent COVID-19 samples from the United States, Italy and Spain. T cells, B-cell-depleted T cells, or PBMCs provided the cDNA or gDNA that served as material.

Original data processing: Reference gene primers were amplified, and this amplification served to estimate nucleated cell counts. TCRdb's table, derived via immunoSEQ multiplex PCR, lists solely in-frame clones and lacks some. V, J and clone size were drawn from that table, and D and trimming were deduced from the DNA. The repertoire consists of roughly 150,000 clones, with roughly 77% occurring once and the leading ten covering around 4%. CDR3 size: 15 residues. CDR1 is SGHTA and CDR2 is FQGNSA in the germline V gene. V trimming: 1 base; J trimming: 8 bases; junction bases outside the gene matches: 3.

The rearrangement links TRBV7-2 to TRBJ2-1; TRBD2 aligns across 12 bases. The receptor comes from a man aged 55 to 69 with acute or convalescent COVID-19. The sequenced material came from peripheral blood. The CDR3 loop is CASSLGLAGADEQFF. As DNA, the CDR3 is TGTGCCAGCAGCTTAGGACTAGCGGGAGCCGATGAGCAGTTCTTC.